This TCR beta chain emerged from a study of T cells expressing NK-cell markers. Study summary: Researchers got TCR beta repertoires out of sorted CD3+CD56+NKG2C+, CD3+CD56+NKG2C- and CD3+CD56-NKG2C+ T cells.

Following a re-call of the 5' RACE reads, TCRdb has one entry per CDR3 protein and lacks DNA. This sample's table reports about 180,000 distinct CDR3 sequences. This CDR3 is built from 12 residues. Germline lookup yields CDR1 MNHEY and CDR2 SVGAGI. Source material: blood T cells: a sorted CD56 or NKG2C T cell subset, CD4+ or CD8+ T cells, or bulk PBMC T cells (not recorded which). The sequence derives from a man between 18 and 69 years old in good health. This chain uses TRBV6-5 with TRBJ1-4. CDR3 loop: CASSYPGGKLFF.